The 6 T cell receptor beta chains below all came from one sample that was sequenced in a study of prognosis after radiotherapy for stage I lung cancer. Genomic DNA was the source, and TCR beta CDR3 was amplified from it by two-round multiplex PCR. Every TRBV and TRBJ gene had its own specific primer in first-round PCR. TCRdb itself ran the multiplex PCR reads through MiXCR, one entry per CDR3 protein. Here the sample spans 30,000 to 35,000 distinct CDR3 sequences, approximately 30% being singletons. The source was PBMCs, collected before or after stereotactic body radiation therapy (not recorded which). The receptors stem from a donor at least 50 years old with non-small cell lung cancer.

This clonotype came up many times. V gene TRBV20-1 combines with J gene TRBJ2-1; TRBD1 agrees at 10 bases. Germline loops: CDR1 DFQATT, CDR2 SNEGSKA (reference sequence). CDR3 length equals 13 residues. Germline trimming cut 6 bases from V and 9 bases from J; bases unmatched to any gene: 8. The CDR3 sequence is CSARDRGQGEQFF. CDR3 DNA: TGCAGTGCACGGGACAGGGGTCAGGGTGAGCAGTTCTTC.

In this sample, this clonotype is medium-sized. CDR3 in DNA: TGTGCCAGCAGTTATTATCGTGAGGGAGTGAACTATGGCTACACCTTC. Translation: CASSYYREGVNYGYTF. The chain uses TRBV6-5 and TRBJ1-2; D ambiguous. V lost 3 bases and J 2 bases, leaving 16 bases between the germline ends. Germline V gene lookup returns CDR1 MNHEY and CDR2 SVGAGI. This CDR3 contains 16 residues.

Remarks on this clonotype: Just one base apart from a much larger clone, this may be a read error. The chain links TRBV6-5 to TRBJ1-4, with D perhaps matching TRBD1 (5 bases). From germline, CDR1 is MNHEY and CDR2 SVGAGI. CDR3 length equals 16 residues. V lost 10 bases and J 6 bases, leaving 24 bases between the germline ends. As DNA, the CDR3 is TGTGCCATCAGATCCTCGTTGGGGACGGTTGATGAAAAACTGTTTTTT. It specifies CAIRSSLGTVDEKLFF.

This chain uses TRBV5-1 with TRBJ2-1, with D possibly being TRBD1 (6 bases). This CDR3 comprises 15 residues. Trimming removed 3 bases from V and 0 bases from J, with 10 bases in between. Germline V lookup: CDR1 SGHRS, CDR2 YFSETQ. In DNA, the CDR3 is TGCGCCAGCAGCTCGCAGGGGACCTCCTACAATGAGCAGTTCTTC. Its protein is CASSSQGTSYNEQFF.

This clonotype was observed many times. J is TRBJ1-1 and V is TRBV7-9; no definite D call. This CDR3 has 15 amino acids. Trimming stripped 6 bases from V and 4 bases from J, with 18 bases between. Germline lookup yields CDR1 SEHNR and CDR2 FQNEAQ (reference sequence). The chain's CDR3 is CASRRTAVRGTEAFF. In DNA form, the CDR3 reads TGTGCCAGCAGACGCACTGCGGTAAGAGGCACTGAAGCTTTCTTT.

This clonotype occurred many times. The rearrangement joins TRBV6-1 to TRBJ2-1, with 10 bases identical to TRBD2. This CDR3 spans 13 amino acids. The trim removed 10 bases at V and 6 bases at J, leaving 6 bases unmatched. The V gene's germline CDR1 is MNHNS and CDR2 SASEGT. The CDR3 loop reads CATLAGGFNEQFF. The CDR3 DNA reads TGTGCCACCTTAGCGGGAGGTTTCAATGAGCAGTTCTTC.